These 15 T cell receptor beta chains came from one sample sequenced in a study of blood T cell repertoires in COVID-19. Profiling relied on immunoSEQ multiplex PCR, and the TCRdb table lists in-frame clones only, not all of them. The table records some 250,000 clones, approximately 83% of them present only once. The specimen was peripheral blood. These receptors originate from a woman aged 30 to 39 who had recovered from COVID-19.

The CDR3 region is CASSVGAAGGSTDTQYF. The DNA for the CDR3 is TGTGCCAGCAGCGTAGGAGCAGCGGGGGGGAGCACAGATACGCAGTATTTT. V and J are TRBV9 and TRBJ2-3; TRBD2 aligns across 10 bases. This CDR3 has 17 amino acids. V shed 0 bases and J 0 bases; nucleotides not matched to a gene: 4. From germline, CDR1 is SGDLS and CDR2 YYNGEE.

The chain links TRBV7-3 to TRBJ1-1, with 10 positions matching TRBD1. The germline V gene encodes CDR1 SGHTA and CDR2 FQGTGA. There are 17 residues in the CDR3. V shed 3 bases, J shed 0 bases, and the junction held 7 bases outside the gene matches. CDR3 loop: CASSLTGGLRMNTEAFF. The CDR3 DNA reads TGTGCCAGCAGCTTGACAGGGGGCTTACGCATGAACACTGAAGCTTTCTTT.

The chain links TRBV7-6 to TRBJ1-2; no definite D call. CDR1 is SGHVS and CDR2 is FNYEAQ in the germline V gene. Trimming pared 5 bases from V and 4 bases from J, leaving 11 bases between. The length of the CDR3 is 13 residues. The DNA of the CDR3 is TGTGCCAGCAGCCTGGGAGAAACCTATGGCTACACCTTC. It translates to CASSLGETYGYTF.

V and J are TRBV6-2 or TRBV6-3 and TRBJ2-3; 8 positions match TRBD2. Per the germline V gene, CDR1 is MNHEY and CDR2 is SVGEGT. With 6 bases clipped from V and 5 bases from J, the junction kept 7 bases outside the gene matches. There are 14 residues in the CDR3. The chain's CDR3 is CASSLSGEIDTQYF. The DNA of the CDR3 is TGTGCCAGCAGCCTTAGCGGGGAGATAGATACGCAGTATTTT.

The genes are TRBV12-3 or TRBV12-4 and TRBJ2-2; D unclear. The CDR3 extends over 13 amino acids. V was clipped by 3 bases and J by 4 bases, with 6 bases between them. CDR3: CASSFVATGELFF. CDR3 coding DNA: TGTGCCAGCAGTTTTGTGGCCACCGGGGAGCTGTTTTTT.

The V and J genes are TRBV1 and TRBJ2-7; the table gives TRBD2 as D, unverified against the DNA. TRBV1 is flagged as a pseudogene. This CDR3 is built from 15 residues. CDR3 sequence (DNA): TGCACCAGCAGCCATTGGCTAGGAAAAATCTACGAGCAGTACTTC. Its protein is CTSSHWLGKIYEQYF.

The V and J genes are TRBV2 and TRBJ1-1; no definite D call. Germline lookup yields CDR1 SNHLY and CDR2 FYNNEI. The V end was cut by 8 bases, the J end by 0 bases, with 10 bases between. CDR3 length: 13 amino acids. The CDR3 DNA reads as TGTGCCAGCCGGGTGGAGGTGAACACTGAAGCTTTCTTT. Translated: CASRVEVNTEAFF.

The chain is built from TRBV7-2 and TRBJ2-2, with unresolved D. CDR1 and CDR2 from the germline V gene are SGHTA and FQGNSA. The CDR3 sequence is 14 residues long. Trimming took 3 bases from V and 1 from J, leaving 6 bases between them. The CDR3 nucleotides are TGTGCCAGCAGCTTTATGAGGAACACCGGGGAGCTGTTTTTT. It is translated as CASSFMRNTGELFF.

V is TRBV27 and J is TRBJ1-1; D gene ambiguous. V shed 9 bases and J shed 3 bases, with 23 bases lying between them. Germline CDR1 and CDR2: MNHEY and SMNVEV (reference sequence). This CDR3 has 16 residues. The DNA for the CDR3 is TGTGCCAGGACGATGAACAAGGAAGGGAGGGACACTGAAGCTTTCTTT. Its translation: CARTMNKEGRDTEAFF.

The genes are TRBV27 and TRBJ1-2; 7 nucleotides align to TRBD1. CDR1 and CDR2 (germline): MNHEY, SMNVEV (reference sequence). Losses at the gene ends were 2 bases for V and 4 bases for J; bases not matched to a gene: 7. The CDR3 is 15 residues long. In DNA, the CDR3 is TGTGCCAGCAGTTTAAAGGGGAGGACAGGCTATGGCTACACCTTC. Translating gives CASSLKGRTGYGYTF.

This clone occurred once. CDR3 sequence reads: CSVDDRVKGYTF. The DNA for the CDR3 is TGCAGCGTTGACGACCGGGTTAAGGGCTACACCTTC. This chain links TRBV29-1 with TRBJ1-2; D not certain. From germline, CDR1 is SQVTM and CDR2 ANQGSEA. The CDR3 length is 12 residues. Trimming removed 3 bases from V and 8 bases from J, with 13 bases in between. Combining the CDR3 with reference TRBV29-1 and TRBJ1-2 gives the whole variable domain SAVISQKPSRDICQRGTSLTIQCQVDSQVTMMFWYRQQPGQSLTLIATANQGSEATYESGFVIDKFPISRPNLTFSTLTVSNMSPEDSSIYLCSVDDRVKGYTFGSGTRLTVV.

This clone came up once. This chain connects TRBV5-5 to TRBJ2-5; 10 bases are a match to TRBD2. V lost 0 bases, J lost 3 bases, and 2 bases stayed unmatched. The CDR3 is 15 residues long. The V gene's germline CDR1 is SGHKS and CDR2 YYEKEE (reference sequence). The DNA for the CDR3 is TGTGCCAGCAGCTTGGGACTAGCGGGCGAAGAGACCCAGTACTTC. This encodes CASSLGLAGEETQYF.

This sequence joins TRBV11-2 and TRBJ2-2, with a possible D match to TRBD1 (5 bases). Germline CDR1 reads SGHAT; CDR2 reads FQNNGV. This CDR3 is built from 18 residues. Trimming removed 0 bases from V and 3 bases from J, with 17 bases in between. CDR3 residues: CASSLEAVTDSDTGELFF. DNA of the CDR3: TGTGCCAGCAGCTTAGAAGCAGTGACAGACTCCGACACCGGGGAGCTGTTTTTT.

CDR3 bases: TGTGCCACCAGCAGGGGACAGGGGTTAGGCTACACCTTC. Translation: CATSRGQGLGYTF. The V and J genes are TRBV15 and TRBJ1-2; 10 nucleotides agree with TRBD1. Germline V gene lookup returns CDR1 LNHNV and CDR2 YYDKDF (reference sequence). The CDR3 loop spans 13 amino acids. With V trimmed by 3 bases and J by 8 bases, 3 bases remained unmatched.

The J gene is TRBJ2-3, the V gene TRBV3-1 (or the pseudogene TRBV3-2); 9 bases agree with TRBD2. The CDR3 is 17 amino acids. CDR1 LGHDT and CDR2 YNNKEL come from the germline V gene (reference sequence). V trimming: 0 bases; J trimming: 2 bases; junction bases outside the gene matches: 6. DNA of the CDR3: TGTGCCAGCAGCCAAGATTTTCTAGCGGGGTACACAGATACGCAGTATTTT. This encodes CASSQDFLAGYTDTQYF.